What follows are 30 T cell receptor beta chains derived from one specimen sequenced in a study of T-cell memory formation after mild COVID-19. TCRdb reprocessed the 5' RACE reads with MiXCR, giving one entry per CDR3 protein. The data contain about 420,000 distinct CDR3 sequences, less than 25% of them seen just once; the ten biggest clones take up approximately 14%. The sequencing sample was made of PBMCs or a T cell subset sorted from them (not recorded which). Receptor source: an adult woman who had mild COVID-19 (a few samples of this study predate the infection). Cell type and time point are not known.

The rearrangement uses TRBV7-9 and TRBJ2-3, with no clear D. Germline loops: CDR1 SEHNR, CDR2 FQNEAQ (reference sequence). Trimming left V 2 bases short and J 4 bases short, with 7 bases between. This CDR3 comprises 13 residues. The CDR3 sequence: CASSLPAADTQYF. CDR3 DNA: TGTGCCAGCAGCTTACCGGCGGCAGATACGCAGTATTTT.

This clonotype was counted a few times. The chain combines TRBV2 with TRBJ2-3, with unresolved D. Trimming cost V 0 bases and J 3 bases, with 7 bases left between them. The CDR3 extends over 14 amino acids. The V gene's germline CDR1 is SNHLY and CDR2 FYNNEI. CDR3 amino acids: CASSEALGTDTQYF. In DNA, the CDR3 is TGTGCCAGCAGTGAAGCTTTAGGGACAGATACGCAGTATTTT.

This clonotype was picked up a small number of times. V gene TRBV7-8 combines with J gene TRBJ1-1; D is uncertain. This CDR3 contains 14 residues. The germline V gene has CDR1 SGHVS and CDR2 FQNEAQ. Trimming shortened V by 2 bases and J by 4 bases, and 11 bases separated the two germline ends. In DNA, the CDR3 is TGTGCCAGCAGCTTATCAGGCGTCGGCACTGAAGCTTTCTTT. Amino acids: CASSLSGVGTEAFF. Variable domain in full (rest from reference TRBV7-8 and TRBJ1-1): GAGVSQSPRYKVAKRGQDVALRCDPISGHVSLFWYQQALGQGPEFLTYFQNEAQLDKSGLPSDRFFAERPEGSVSTLKIQRTQQEDSAVYLCASSLSGVGTEAFFGQGTRLTVV.

The rearrangement joins TRBV28 to TRBJ1-4; TRBD1 might be the D (6 bases). CDR1 is MDHEN, CDR2 SYDVKM, per germline. The CDR3 sequence is 15 residues long. Trimming pared 6 bases from V and 8 bases from J, leaving 19 bases between. CDR3 residues: CASRTGTQRKEKLFF. CDR3 nucleotide sequence: TGTGCCAGCAGGACAGGCACCCAAAGGAAGGAAAAACTGTTTTTT.

This clonotype has more than one count but fewer than ten. The chain carries TRBV27 and TRBJ2-7, with a weak D call TRBD1 (6 bases). The CDR3 is 12 amino acids. Germline lookup yields CDR1 MNHEY and CDR2 SMNVEV (reference sequence). V lost 8 bases, J lost 4 bases, and 12 bases lay in between. DNA of the CDR3: TGTGCCAGCGGCTACAGGGAGTACGAGCAGTACTTC. The encoded protein is CASGYREYEQYF.

In its sample, this clonotype was seen a few times. Relative to the germline gene, one junction end is altered; a read error may explain this. The gene calls are TRBV27 and TRBJ2-1; 10 bases match TRBD2. Germline CDR1 MNHEY, CDR2 SMNVEV (reference sequence). This CDR3 spans 14 amino acids. CDR3 in amino acids: CASSFRSNSGTSAF. The CDR3 DNA is TGTGCCAGCAGTTTTCGTTCTAATTCCGGGACTAGCGCCTTC.

This clonotype was counted only a few times. The chain uses TRBV29-1 and TRBJ2-1; possible D gene TRBD2, 6 bases. This CDR3 region has 14 residues. The ends were cut back, 6 bases at V and 3 bases at J, with 15 bases in the middle. The germline gives CDR1 SQVTM, CDR2 ANQGSEA. CDR3 amino acids: CSVTTTGSYNEQFF. In nucleotides, the CDR3 is TGCAGCGTGACCACAACCGGGAGCTACAATGAGCAGTTCTTC.

This clonotype was detected only a few times. The chain joins TRBV12-3 or TRBV12-4 to TRBJ1-5; no definite D call. This CDR3 is 15 amino acids long. V gave up 5 bases and J gave up 4 bases, with 15 bases separating them. The CDR3 protein is CASSPSHRSNQPQHF. In DNA form, the CDR3 reads TGTGCCAGCAGTCCCTCCCACAGATCTAATCAGCCCCAGCATTTT.

The chain combines TRBV7-8 with TRBJ1-3; a possible D gene is TRBD1 (6 bases). The germline V and J ends were trimmed by 5 bases and 1 base, with 21 bases remaining between them. CDR1 is SGHVS, CDR2 FQNEAQ, per germline. CDR3 size: 18 residues. CDR3 loop: CASSRGRGGGPSGNTIYF. Written as DNA, the CDR3 is TGTGCCAGCAGCCGGGGGCGTGGGGGTGGGCCTTCTGGAAACACCATATATTTT. The full variable domain, completed using reference TRBV7-8 and TRBJ1-3, is GAGVSQSPRYKVAKRGQDVALRCDPISGHVSLFWYQQALGQGPEFLTYFQNEAQLDKSGLPSDRFFAERPEGSVSTLKIQRTQQEDSAVYLCASSRGRGGGPSGNTIYFGEGSWLTVV.

The CDR3 loop is CASSRDGGYTF. The CDR3 nucleotides read TGCGCCAGCAGCAGGGACGGAGGCTACACCTTC. The V and J genes are TRBV5-1 and TRBJ1-2, with a tentative D call TRBD1 (5 bases). The germline gives CDR1 SGHRS, CDR2 YFSETQ. There are 11 residues in the CDR3. Trimming removed 4 bases at V and 8 bases at J, with 9 bases between.

V and J are TRBV4-1 and TRBJ2-5; 7 nucleotides align to TRBD2. This CDR3 is 17 amino acids long. Losses at the gene ends were 1 base for V and 0 bases for J; bases not matched to a gene: 8. The V gene's germline CDR1 is MGHRA and CDR2 YSYEKL. The CDR3 DNA reads TGCGCCAGCAGCCAAGCTAGTGGGAGGGAGTACCAAGAGACCCAGTACTTC. Its translation: CASSQASGREYQETQYF.

This clonotype has only a few counts. The V gene is TRBV30, the J gene TRBJ2-7, with D maybe TRBD2 (6 bases). The V gene's germline CDR1 is GTSNPN and CDR2 SVGIG (reference sequence). The ends were cut back, 3 bases at V and 0 bases at J, with 12 bases in the middle. The CDR3 length is 14 residues. In DNA, the CDR3 is TGTGCCTGGAGCAGAGGAGGGGACTCCTACGAGCAGTACTTC. Amino acid sequence: CAWSRGGDSYEQYF.

This clonotype was counted between two and nine times. The genes are TRBV6-2 or TRBV6-3 and TRBJ2-3; possible D gene TRBD2, 5 bases. This CDR3 comprises 13 residues. From germline, CDR1 is MNHEY and CDR2 SVGEGT. V was clipped by 6 bases and J by 4 bases, with 11 bases between them. The CDR3 spells CASSFPEADTQYF. CDR3 DNA sequence: TGTGCCAGCAGCTTCCCGGAGGCAGATACGCAGTATTTT.

This clonotype has a handful of counts. The chain is built from TRBV5-6 and TRBJ2-7; no definite D call. Deletions cut 2 bases from V and 6 bases from J, with 9 bases between. The CDR3 is 12 residues long. Looked up from germline, CDR1 is SGHDT and CDR2 is YYEEEE. The CDR3: CASSFGSTEQYF. DNA for the CDR3: TGTGCCAGCAGCTTTGGCTCCACCGAGCAGTACTTC.

This clonotype was observed once. V gene TRBV19 combines with J gene TRBJ1-5; unclear D gene. The CDR3 length is 11 residues. Germline CDR1 and CDR2: LNHDA and SQIVND (reference sequence). With 7 bases removed from V and 5 bases from J, the gap between germline ends came to 6 bases. The CDR3 nucleotides are TGTGCCAGTAACTGGCATCAGCCCCAGCATTTT. Its translation: CASNWHQPQHF.

This chain's CDR3 is CASRGLGWQETQYF. Written as DNA, the CDR3 is TGTGCCAGCAGGGGACTCGGGTGGCAAGAGACCCAGTACTTC. The chain carries TRBV12-3 or TRBV12-4 and TRBJ2-5; D may be TRBD2 (6 bases). The V end was cut by 6 bases, the J end by 2 bases, with 13 bases between. The CDR3 is 14 residues long.

The chain joins TRBV5-4 to TRBJ2-1; TRBD1 matches 9 bases. The CDR3 totals 14 residues. Germline trimming cut 3 bases from V and 4 bases from J; bases unmatched to any gene: 2. Germline CDR1 reads SGHNT; CDR2 reads YYREEE (reference sequence). The CDR3 nucleotides are TGTGCCAGCAGCTGGGACAGGGATTACAATGAGCAGTTCTTC. Its translation: CASSWDRDYNEQFF.

This clonotype was observed a handful of times. V and J are TRBV6-5 and TRBJ2-2; TRBD1 aligns across 7 bases. CDR1 is MNHEY and CDR2 is SVGAGI in the germline V gene. Losses at the gene ends were 7 bases for V and 4 bases for J; bases not matched to a gene: 9. CDR3 length: 15 amino acids. CDR3 protein: CASTAQGKSTGELFF. The DNA of the CDR3 is TGTGCCAGCACCGCACAGGGGAAGAGCACCGGGGAGCTGTTTTTT.

Judged by abundance, this clonotype is medium-sized. The rearrangement joins TRBV9 to TRBJ2-5; D call uncertain. The CDR3 consists of 15 residues. CDR1 is SGDLS, CDR2 YYNGEE, per germline. V dropped 3 bases and J dropped 4 bases, with 16 bases sitting between them. The CDR3 loop is CASSAFFGVLETQYF. CDR3 coding DNA: TGTGCCAGCAGCGCCTTTTTCGGCGTCCTAGAGACCCAGTACTTC. Together with reference TRBV9 and TRBJ2-5, the CDR3 gives the full variable domain: DSGVTQTPKHLITATGQRVTLRCSPRSGDLSVYWYQQSLDQGLQFLIQYYNGEERAKGNILERFSAQQFPDLHSELNLSSLELGDSALYFCASSAFFGVLETQYFGPGTRLLVL.

The rearrangement links TRBV3-1 to TRBJ1-1; D unclear. Germline loops: CDR1 LGHDT, CDR2 YNNKEL (reference sequence). The V and J ends lost 1 base and 6 bases respectively, with 9 bases between them. CDR3 length: 13 amino acids. The CDR3 is CASSQVTSAEAFF. The DNA for the CDR3 is TGTGCCAGCAGCCAAGTTACCTCGGCTGAAGCTTTCTTT.

V usage is TRBV6-6 and J usage is TRBJ1-5, with D hard to call. The length of the CDR3 is 13 residues. CDR1 and CDR2 (germline): MNHNY, SVGAGI (reference sequence). Trimming took 6 bases from V and 3 from J, leaving 9 bases between them. The CDR3 is CASSTEVNQPQHF. In DNA form, the CDR3 reads TGTGCCAGCAGCACAGAGGTCAATCAGCCCCAGCATTTT.

The rearrangement links TRBV5-1 to TRBJ2-4; no reliable D call. This CDR3 has 16 residues. CDR1 SGHRS and CDR2 YFSETQ come from the germline V gene. The germline V and J ends were trimmed by 0 bases and 0 bases, with 10 bases remaining between them. The DNA of the CDR3 is TGCGCCAGCAGCTTGGCATGGCAGGTAGCCAAAAACATTCAGTACTTC. It specifies CASSLAWQVAKNIQYF.

This chain links TRBV4-2 with TRBJ1-4; 7 bases match TRBD1. The germline gives CDR1 LGHNA, CDR2 YNFKEQ. V shed 8 bases, J shed 7 bases, and the junction held 10 bases outside the gene matches. The CDR3 totals 14 residues. The CDR3 region has the DNA TGTGCCAGCCGGATGGCAGGGGGAGGTGAAAAACTGTTTTTT. This sequence encodes CASRMAGGGEKLFF.

Only a few counts were recorded for this clonotype. V gene TRBV4-2 combines with J gene TRBJ1-1, with D hard to call. The germline V gene has CDR1 LGHNA and CDR2 YNFKEQ. The CDR3 runs to 13 residues. V lost 4 bases and J 1 base, leaving 7 bases between the germline ends. The CDR3 sequence: CASSPWGNTEAFF. The CDR3 nucleotides are TGTGCCAGCAGCCCGTGGGGGAACACTGAAGCTTTCTTT.

V gene TRBV4-1 combines with J gene TRBJ1-2; D is unresolved. CDR1 MGHRA and CDR2 YSYEKL come from the germline V gene. Trimming removed 4 bases at V and 7 bases at J, with 13 bases between. The CDR3 covers 13 residues. CDR3 sequence (DNA): TGCGCCAGCAGCCTCGGAGGGCGAAGTGGCTACACCTTC. Its translation: CASSLGGRSGYTF.

V is TRBV11-1 and J is TRBJ1-2; unclear D gene. V lost 8 bases, J lost 4 bases, and 11 bases lay in between. The CDR3 totals 12 residues. Germline V gene data show CDR1 as SGHAT and CDR2 as FQDESV (reference sequence). The CDR3 DNA sequence: TGTGCCAGCGGCCGGGAAGGCTATGGCTACACCTTC. Protein product: CASGREGYGYTF.

This clonotype appeared a few times. The V and J genes are TRBV9 and TRBJ1-2; D unclear. The CDR3 has 14 residues. Germline lookup yields CDR1 SGDLS and CDR2 YYNGEE. V was shortened by 3 bases and J by 2 bases, with 11 bases between the two germline ends. CDR3 amino acids: CASSASDRNYGYTF. For the CDR3, the DNA is TGTGCCAGCAGCGCATCAGACCGAAACTATGGCTACACCTTC.

The chain couples TRBV7-9 to TRBJ2-2, with TRBD2 matching over 10 bases. The CDR3 totals 17 residues. The V gene end was trimmed by 5 bases and the J gene end by 2 bases; junction bases not matched to a gene: 8. Germline loops: CDR1 SEHNR, CDR2 FQNEAQ (reference sequence). This CDR3 is CASSPPPSGRNTGELFF. CDR3 nucleotides: TGTGCCAGCAGCCCCCCTCCTAGCGGGAGAAACACCGGGGAGCTGTTTTTT.

DNA of the CDR3: TGTGCCAGCAGGCCTCGTACCGGGGAGCTGTTTTTT. Translation gives CASRPRTGELFF. The chain uses TRBV6-5 and TRBJ2-2; D is uncertain. Per germline, CDR1 MNHEY and CDR2 SVGAGI. CDR3 size: 12 residues. Trimming stripped 6 bases from V and 5 bases from J, with 7 bases between.

This clonotype has only a few counts. This chain links TRBV7-8 with TRBJ2-4, with D perhaps matching TRBD2 (7 bases). CDR3 size: 16 residues. CDR1 is SGHVS, CDR2 FQNEAQ, per germline. V was pared by 5 bases and J by 0 bases, with 14 bases between. CDR3 nucleotide sequence: TGTGCCAGCAGCGTGGGGGGGCCTAGAGCCAAAAACATTCAGTACTTC. Translated, it gives CASSVGGPRAKNIQYF.